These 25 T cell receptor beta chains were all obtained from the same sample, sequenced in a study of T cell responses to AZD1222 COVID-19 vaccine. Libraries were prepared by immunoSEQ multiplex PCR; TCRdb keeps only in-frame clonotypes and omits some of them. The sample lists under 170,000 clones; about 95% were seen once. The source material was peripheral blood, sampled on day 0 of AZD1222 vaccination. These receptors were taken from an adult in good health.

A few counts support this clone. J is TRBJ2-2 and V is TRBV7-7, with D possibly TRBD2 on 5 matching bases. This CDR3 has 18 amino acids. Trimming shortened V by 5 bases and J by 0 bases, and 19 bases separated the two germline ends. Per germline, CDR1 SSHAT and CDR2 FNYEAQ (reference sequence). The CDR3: CASSALIPEAANTGELFF. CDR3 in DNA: TGTGCCAGCAGCGCATTAATCCCGGAGGCCGCGAACACCGGGGAGCTGTTTTTT.

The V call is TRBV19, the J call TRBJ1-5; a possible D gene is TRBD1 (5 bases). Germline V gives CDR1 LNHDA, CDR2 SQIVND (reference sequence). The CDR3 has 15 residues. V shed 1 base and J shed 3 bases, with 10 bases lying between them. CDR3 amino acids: CASSIGGAVNQPQHF. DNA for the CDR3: TGTGCCAGTAGTATAGGCGGGGCCGTCAATCAGCCCCAGCATTTT.

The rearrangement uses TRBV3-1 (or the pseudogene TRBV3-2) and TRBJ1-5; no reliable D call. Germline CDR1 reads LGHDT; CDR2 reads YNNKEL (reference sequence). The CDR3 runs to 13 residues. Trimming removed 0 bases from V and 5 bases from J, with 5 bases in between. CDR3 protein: CASSQDLDQPQHF. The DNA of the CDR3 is TGTGCCAGCAGCCAAGATCTTGATCAGCCCCAGCATTTT.

The DNA of the CDR3 is TGTGCCAGCTCACCGCCGGGACAGAGGGAGACCCAGTACTTC. This gives the protein CASSPPGQRETQYF. J is TRBJ2-5 and V is TRBV18; 7 nucleotides agree with TRBD1. CDR3 length: 14 residues. Germline V gene lookup returns CDR1 KGHSH and CDR2 LQKENI. The junction had 6 bases not matched to a gene; V was cut back by 3 bases and J by 5 bases.

In DNA form, the CDR3 reads TGTGCCAGCAGCTCTCGCCCCTATGGCTACACCTTC. This codes for CASSSRPYGYTF. V is TRBV6-5 and J is TRBJ1-2; D is unclear. Trimming left V 6 bases short and J 4 bases short, with 9 bases between. The CDR3 is 12 amino acids. Germline V CDR1 and CDR2: MNHEY, SVGAGI.

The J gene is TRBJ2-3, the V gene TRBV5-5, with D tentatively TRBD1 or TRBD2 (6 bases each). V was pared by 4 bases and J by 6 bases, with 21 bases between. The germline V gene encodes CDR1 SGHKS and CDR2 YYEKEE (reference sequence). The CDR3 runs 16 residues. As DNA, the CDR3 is TGTGCCAGCAGCCCCCCTCTGGGGGGCTCAGCGGATACGCAGTATTTT. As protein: CASSPPLGGSADTQYF.

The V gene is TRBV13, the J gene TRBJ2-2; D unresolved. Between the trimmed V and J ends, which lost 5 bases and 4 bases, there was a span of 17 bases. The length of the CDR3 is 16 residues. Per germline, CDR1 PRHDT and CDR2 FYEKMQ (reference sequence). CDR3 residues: CASSRQQRRFTGELFF. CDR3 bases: TGTGCCAGCAGCCGACAACAACGACGGTTCACCGGGGAGCTGTTTTTT.

The CDR3 region is CASSENILGQGGGNYGYTF. CDR3 in DNA: TGTGCCAGTAGCGAAAACATCCTCGGTCAGGGGGGAGGGAACTATGGCTACACCTTC. The rearrangement links TRBV19 to TRBJ1-2; 7 bases match TRBD1. Germline V gene lookup returns CDR1 LNHDA and CDR2 SQIVND (reference sequence). This CDR3 is built from 19 residues. The V and J ends lost 6 bases and 2 bases, in that order; junction bases with no gene match: 21.

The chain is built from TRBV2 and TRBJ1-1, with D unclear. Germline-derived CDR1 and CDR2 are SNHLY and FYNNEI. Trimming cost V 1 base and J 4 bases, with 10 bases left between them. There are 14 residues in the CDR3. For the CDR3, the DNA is TGTGCCAGCAGTGAAGTGCTAAGAATCACTGAAGCTTTCTTT. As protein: CASSEVLRITEAFF.

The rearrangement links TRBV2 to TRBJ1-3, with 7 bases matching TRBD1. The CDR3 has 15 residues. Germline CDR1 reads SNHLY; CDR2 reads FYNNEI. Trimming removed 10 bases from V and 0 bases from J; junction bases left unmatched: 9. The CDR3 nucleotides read TGTGCCACCCGGGGAGGGGGCGGCTCTGGAAACACCATATATTTT. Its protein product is CATRGGGGSGNTIYF.

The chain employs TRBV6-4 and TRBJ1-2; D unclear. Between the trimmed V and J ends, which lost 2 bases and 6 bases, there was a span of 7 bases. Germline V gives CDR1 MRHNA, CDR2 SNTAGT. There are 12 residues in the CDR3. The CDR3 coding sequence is TGTGCCAGCAGTGACGGGCTGAATGGCTACACCTTC. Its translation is CASSDGLNGYTF.

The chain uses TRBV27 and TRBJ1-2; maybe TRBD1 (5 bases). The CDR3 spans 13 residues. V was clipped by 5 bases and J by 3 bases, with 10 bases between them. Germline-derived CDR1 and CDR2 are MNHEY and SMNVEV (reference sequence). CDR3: CASSLGTDYGYTF. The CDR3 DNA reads TGTGCCAGCAGTCTGGGGACGGACTATGGCTACACCTTC.

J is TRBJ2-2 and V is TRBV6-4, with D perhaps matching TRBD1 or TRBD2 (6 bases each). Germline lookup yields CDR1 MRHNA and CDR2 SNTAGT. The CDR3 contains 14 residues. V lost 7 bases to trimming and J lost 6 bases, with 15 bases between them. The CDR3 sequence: CASKRGASSGELFF. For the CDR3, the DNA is TGTGCCAGCAAAAGGGGGGCCTCATCCGGGGAGCTGTTTTTT.

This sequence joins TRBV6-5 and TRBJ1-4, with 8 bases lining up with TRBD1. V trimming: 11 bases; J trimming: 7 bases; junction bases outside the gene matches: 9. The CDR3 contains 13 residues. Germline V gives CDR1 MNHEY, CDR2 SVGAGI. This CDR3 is CAGSDREGEKLFF. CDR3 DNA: TGTGCCGGATCGGACAGGGAGGGTGAAAAACTGTTTTTT.

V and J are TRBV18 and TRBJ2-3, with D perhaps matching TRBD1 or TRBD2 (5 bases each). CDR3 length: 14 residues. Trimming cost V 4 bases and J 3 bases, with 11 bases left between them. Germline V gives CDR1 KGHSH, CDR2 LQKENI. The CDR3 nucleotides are TGTGCCAGCTCACGGGACCATGCAACAGATACGCAGTATTTT. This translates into CASSRDHATDTQYF. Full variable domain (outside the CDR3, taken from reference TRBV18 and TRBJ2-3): NAGVMQNPRHLVRRRGQEARLRCSPMKGHSHVYWYRQLPEEGLKFMVYLQKENIIDESGMPKERFSAEFPKEGPSILRIQQVVRGDSAAYFCASSRDHATDTQYFGPGTRLTVL.

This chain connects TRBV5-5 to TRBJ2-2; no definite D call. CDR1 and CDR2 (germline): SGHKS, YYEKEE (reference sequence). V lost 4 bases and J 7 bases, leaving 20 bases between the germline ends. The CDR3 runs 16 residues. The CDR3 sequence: CASSTIAPRRFGELFF. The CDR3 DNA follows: TGTGCCAGCAGCACCATAGCTCCACGGCGTTTCGGGGAGCTGTTTTTT.

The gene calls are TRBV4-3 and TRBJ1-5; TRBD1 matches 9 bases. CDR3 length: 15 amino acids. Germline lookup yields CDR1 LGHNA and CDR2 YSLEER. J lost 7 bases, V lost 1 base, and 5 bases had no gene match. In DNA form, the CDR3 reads TGCGCCAGCAGCCAAGTACGACAGGGGGAACAGCCCCAGCATTTT. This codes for CASSQVRQGEQPQHF.

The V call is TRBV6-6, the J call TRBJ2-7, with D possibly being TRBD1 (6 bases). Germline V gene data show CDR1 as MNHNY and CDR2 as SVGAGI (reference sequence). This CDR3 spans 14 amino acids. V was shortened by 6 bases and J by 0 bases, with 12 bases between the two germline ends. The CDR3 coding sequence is TGTGCCAGCAGCTCCGACAGGAACTCCTACGAGCAGTACGTC. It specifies CASSSDRNSYEQYV.

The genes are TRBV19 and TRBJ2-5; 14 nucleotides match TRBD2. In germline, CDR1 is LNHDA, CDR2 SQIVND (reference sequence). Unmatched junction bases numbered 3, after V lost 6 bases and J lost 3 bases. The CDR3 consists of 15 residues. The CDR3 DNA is TGTGCCAGTAGGACTAGCGGGGGGGAAAAAGAGACCCAGTACTTC. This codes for CASRTSGGEKETQYF.

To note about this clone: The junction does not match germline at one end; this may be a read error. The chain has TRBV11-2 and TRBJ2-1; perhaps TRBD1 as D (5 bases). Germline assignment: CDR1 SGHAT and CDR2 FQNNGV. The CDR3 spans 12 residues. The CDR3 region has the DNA TGTGCCAGCAGCTTAGGTTTAGGGGCGATGGTCTTC. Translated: CASSLGLGAMVF.

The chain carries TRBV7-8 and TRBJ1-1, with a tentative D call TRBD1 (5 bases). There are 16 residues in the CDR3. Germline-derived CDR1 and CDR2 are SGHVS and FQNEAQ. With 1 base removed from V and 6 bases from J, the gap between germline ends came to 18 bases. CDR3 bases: TGTGCCAGCAGCTTAGGGAGGCGGGGGAGGGTGGCTGAAGCTTTCTTT. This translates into CASSLGRRGRVAEAFF.

CDR3 nucleotides: TGTGCCAGCAGCTTAGATACTAGCGGCACAGATACGCAGTATTTT. This translates into CASSLDTSGTDTQYF. The V and J genes are TRBV7-2 and TRBJ2-3, with 7 bases aligning to TRBD2. The CDR3 contains 15 residues. V lost 1 base to trimming and J lost 1 base; unmatched junction nucleotides: 2. The germline V gene has CDR1 SGHTA and CDR2 FQGNSA.

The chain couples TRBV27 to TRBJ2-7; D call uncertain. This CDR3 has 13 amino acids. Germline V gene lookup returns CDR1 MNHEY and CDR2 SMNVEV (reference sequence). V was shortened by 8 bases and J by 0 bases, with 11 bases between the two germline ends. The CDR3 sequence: CASGHTPSYEQYV. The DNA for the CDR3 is TGTGCCAGCGGGCATACCCCCTCCTACGAGCAGTACGTC.

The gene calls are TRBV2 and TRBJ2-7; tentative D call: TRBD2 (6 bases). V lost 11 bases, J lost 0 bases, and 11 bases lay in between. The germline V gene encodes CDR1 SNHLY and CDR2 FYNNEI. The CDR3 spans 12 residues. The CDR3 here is CACGTRSYEQYV. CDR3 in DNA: TGTGCCTGCGGGACTCGCTCCTACGAGCAGTACGTC.

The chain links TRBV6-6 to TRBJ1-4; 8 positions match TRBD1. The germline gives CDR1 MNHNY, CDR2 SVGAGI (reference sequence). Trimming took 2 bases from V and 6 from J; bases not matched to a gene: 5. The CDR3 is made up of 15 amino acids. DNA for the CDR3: TGTGCCAGCAGTTACGATTGGGACAGGCATGAAAAACTGTTTTTT. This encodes CASSYDWDRHEKLFF.